Below, 26 T cell receptor beta chains from the same sample are listed, as sequenced in a study of CD8+CD57+ T cells in acquired aplastic anemia. All patients picked for sequencing had shown, by flow cytometry, an expansion of CD8+CD57+ cells. The TCR beta profiling, which covered VDJ combination and CDR3 sequence, was carried out using genomic DNA as the template. MiXCR, run by TCRdb on the reads, gives a single entry per CDR3 protein. The data contain fewer than 250,000 distinct CDR3 sequences, around 45% of them singletons. Source material: sorted CD4+, CD8+, or CD8+CD57+ T cells (not recorded which) from PBMCs. These receptor sequences come from a human donor with aplastic anemia.

The chain employs TRBV27 and TRBJ2-7; the D gene is possibly TRBD1 (6 bases). The V end was cut by 3 bases, the J end by 5 bases, with 14 bases between. The CDR3 totals 14 residues. In germline, CDR1 is MNHEY, CDR2 SMNVEV (reference sequence). The CDR3 loop is CASSFYRDFDEQYF. CDR3 DNA sequence: TGTGCCAGCAGTTTTTACAGGGATTTTGACGAGCAGTACTTC.

Ten or more counts support this clonotype. The chain uses TRBV2 and TRBJ2-3; 7 bases are a match to TRBD2. V was pared by 11 bases and J by 5 bases, with 7 bases of the junction left unmatched. CDR1 is SNHLY, CDR2 FYNNEI, per germline. The CDR3 runs 12 residues. This CDR3 reads CAVRLAGDTQYF. The CDR3 DNA reads TGTGCCGTCCGACTAGCAGGAGATACGCAGTATTTT.

This sequence joins TRBV20-1 and TRBJ1-3; a possible D gene is TRBD1 (6 bases). The CDR3 extends over 13 amino acids. Between the trimmed V and J ends, which lost 3 bases and 7 bases, there was a span of 13 bases. Looked up from germline, CDR1 is DFQATT and CDR2 is SNEGSKA (reference sequence). CDR3 amino acids: CSASPQGKNTIYF. CDR3 nucleotides: TGCAGTGCTAGTCCCCAGGGGAAGAACACCATATATTTT.

J is TRBJ2-5 and V is TRBV24-1, with 11 bases lining up with TRBD2. The V gene end was trimmed by 4 bases and the J gene end by 6 bases; junction bases not matched to a gene: 9. The CDR3 runs to 16 residues. CDR1 and CDR2 from the germline V gene are KGHDR and SFDVKD. CDR3 loop: CATSEQGLAEAQTQYF. Here the CDR3 DNA reads TGTGCCACCAGTGAGCAGGGACTAGCGGAGGCCCAGACCCAGTACTTC.

As to this clonotype: The missing conserved phenylalanine or tryptophan at the end of this CDR3 makes a read error likely. The limits of the CDR3 on the DNA are not certain, so only TCRdb's listed CDR3 is given. The V gene is TRBV2, the J gene TRBJ1-5; the table's D call, TRBD1, was not checked against the DNA. Germline loops: CDR1 SNHLY, CDR2 FYNNEI. The CDR3 spans 8 residues, counting both ends. CDR3 in amino acids: CASRDGQV.

This clonotype has a handful of counts. Just one base apart from a much larger clone, this may be a read error. The chain employs TRBV20-1 and TRBJ2-7, with a tentative D call TRBD2 (5 bases). CDR1 is DFQATT and CDR2 is SNEGSKA in the germline V gene (reference sequence). This CDR3 is 13 amino acids long. Trimming removed 6 bases from V and 7 bases from J, with 19 bases in between. DNA of the CDR3: TGCAGTGCCTCTGCTAGCTCCTACAATGAGCAGTACTTC. This codes for CSASASSYNEQYF.

The table lists this clonotype with many counts. The chain joins TRBV20-1 to TRBJ1-2; a weak D match, TRBD1 (5 bases). CDR1 and CDR2 from the germline V gene are DFQATT and SNEGSKA (reference sequence). The CDR3 has 13 amino acids. With 2 bases removed from V and 2 bases from J, the gap between germline ends came to 9 bases. The DNA for the CDR3 is TGCAGTGCTAGATCCAGGGACAACTATGGCTACACCTTC. This encodes CSARSRDNYGYTF.

The V call is TRBV10-3, the J call TRBJ2-5; 10 bases line up with TRBD2. CDR3 length: 12 amino acids. V gave up 8 bases and J gave up 5 bases; unmatched junction bases: 2. Germline V gene data show CDR1 as ENHRY and CDR2 as SYGVKD. The chain's CDR3 is CAILTSGETQYF. CDR3 bases: TGTGCCATCCTGACTAGCGGGGAGACCCAGTACTTC.

This chain joins TRBV10-3 and TRBJ1-1, with D possibly being TRBD1 (6 bases). Trimming cost V 9 bases and J 0 bases, with 11 bases left between them. The CDR3 covers 13 residues. Germline CDR1 and CDR2: ENHRY and SYGVKD. The CDR3 coding sequence is TGTGCCATGAGGACAGAACTGAACACTGAAGCTTTCTTT. It specifies CAMRTELNTEAFF.

The chain couples TRBV6-4 to TRBJ2-3; no definite D call. CDR3 length equals 15 residues. CDR1 is MRHNA and CDR2 is SNTAGT in the germline V gene. Trimming stripped 0 bases from V and 2 bases from J, with 9 bases between. The CDR3 sequence is CASSDSGMTTDTQYF. DNA of the CDR3: TGTGCCAGCAGTGACTCGGGGATGACCACAGATACGCAGTATTTT.

This clonotype appeared many times. V is TRBV29-1 and J is TRBJ2-7; 9 nucleotides agree with TRBD2. This CDR3 has 19 residues. Germline lookup yields CDR1 SQVTM and CDR2 ANQGSEA. The J segment lost 0 bases and the V segment lost 2 bases, leaving 17 bases of the junction unmatched. The CDR3 region is CSVEYLSLSGRFPSYEQYF. CDR3 in DNA: TGCAGCGTTGAATATCTTAGTTTGAGCGGGAGGTTCCCCTCCTACGAGCAGTACTTC.

The V gene is TRBV20-1, the J gene TRBJ2-5; possible D gene TRBD1, 6 bases. The germline gives CDR1 DFQATT, CDR2 SNEGSKA (reference sequence). V lost 0 bases, J lost 5 bases, and 16 bases lay in between. This CDR3 spans 15 amino acids. The CDR3 here is CSARDDRSSRETQYF. For the CDR3, the DNA is TGCAGTGCTAGAGATGACAGGAGTTCGCGCGAGACCCAGTACTTC.

This clonotype was counted only a few times. The rearrangement links TRBV24-1 to TRBJ1-5, with unresolved D. There are 15 residues in the CDR3. V was cut by 2 bases and J by 4 bases, with 11 bases left in between. From germline, CDR1 is KGHDR and CDR2 SFDVKD. The CDR3 bases are TGTGCCACCAGTGATTCGGCAAGGCCTAATCAGCCCCAGCATTTT. Translation gives CATSDSARPNQPQHF.

In the case of this clonotype: An end of the junction does not agree with germline; a read error may underlie this. V is TRBV6-4 and J is TRBJ1-5, with D hard to call. The CDR3 is 15 amino acids. Germline V gene sequence: CDR1 MRHNA, CDR2 SNTAGT. CDR3 sequence (DNA): TGTGCCAGCAGTGCCGGGTTGGCGTGGAATCGGCCCCAGCATTTT. It encodes CASSAGLAWNRPQHF.

Comment on this clonotype: A junction boundary mismatches the germline segment, possibly from a read error. The chain employs TRBV10-3 and TRBJ2-2, with 10 bases matching TRBD2. CDR3 size: 17 residues. Germline V gene data show CDR1 as ENHRY and CDR2 as SYGVKD. The CDR3 nucleotides read TGTGCCATCAGTTGGACTAGCGGCCTCCAACAGCGGGATGAGCAGTTTTTT. This translates into CAISWTSGLQQRDEQFF.

In this sample, this clonotype turned up a few times. This CDR3 is CASSPRQGSYGYTF. The CDR3 DNA reads TGTGCCAGCAGTCCGCGACAGGGATCATATGGCTACACCTTC. The J gene is TRBJ1-2, the V gene TRBV28; 7 bases align to TRBD1. With V trimmed by 5 bases and J by 5 bases, 8 bases remained unmatched. The CDR3 runs 14 residues. From germline, CDR1 is MDHEN and CDR2 SYDVKM.

This clonotype showed up many times. V and J are TRBV5-6 and TRBJ2-7; 8 bases are a match to TRBD1. This CDR3 is built from 15 residues. J lost 4 bases, V lost 1 base, and 7 bases had no gene match. The V gene's germline CDR1 is SGHDT and CDR2 YYEEEE. As DNA, the CDR3 is TGTGCCAGCAGCTTGCGACGACAGGGGTTATACGAGCAGTACTTC. It encodes CASSLRRQGLYEQYF.

The chain recombines TRBV6-4 with TRBJ2-3; either TRBD1 or TRBD2 may fit D (5 bases each). The length of the CDR3 is 14 residues. Germline V gene data show CDR1 as MRHNA and CDR2 as SNTAGT. V lost 5 bases to trimming and J lost 2 bases, with 11 bases between them. DNA of the CDR3: TGTGCCAGCAGTTGGGGGACGATCACAGATACGCAGTATTTT. The encoded protein is CASSWGTITDTQYF.

J is TRBJ1-1 and V is TRBV6-2 or TRBV6-3, with D tentatively TRBD1 (6 bases). Germline V CDR1 and CDR2: MNHEY, SVGEGT. Trimming stripped 2 bases from V and 3 bases from J, with 10 bases between. This CDR3 is built from 14 residues. The CDR3 nucleotides are TGTGCCAGCAGTTACCTTCAGGGGTACACTGAAGCTTTCTTT. Translating it yields CASSYLQGYTEAFF.

The chain has TRBV20-1 and TRBJ1-6; tentative D call: TRBD1 (6 bases). The CDR3 totals 16 residues. The V gene's germline CDR1 is DFQATT and CDR2 SNEGSKA (reference sequence). Trimming took 3 bases from V and 13 from J, leaving 25 bases between them. For the CDR3, the DNA is TGCAGTGCTAGCTCACCAGTCCGGGACACTGGGCCGCCCCTCCACTTT. Encoded protein: CSASSPVRDTGPPLHF.

The V call is TRBV15, the J call TRBJ1-1; D uncertain. Trimming took off 5 bases at V and 0 bases at J, with 7 bases between the two ends. The CDR3 consists of 13 residues. Per germline, CDR1 LNHNV and CDR2 YYDKDF (reference sequence). The CDR3 bases are TGTGCCACCAGCGGCTTTTTGAACACTGAAGCTTTCTTT. Amino acids: CATSGFLNTEAFF.

In regard to this clonotype: At one end the junction does not follow the germline gene, possibly because of a read error. V gene TRBV2 combines with J gene TRBJ1-4, with D maybe TRBD1 (5 bases). Per the germline V gene, CDR1 is SNHLY and CDR2 is FYNNEI. This CDR3 is 16 amino acids long. CDR3 DNA sequence: TGTGCCAGCAGTGAAGCTGTTGGCAGGGCCGAGGAAAAACTGTTATTT. It encodes CASSEAVGRAEEKLLF.

This clonotype has a handful of counts. The CDR3 DNA sequence: TGTGCCAGCAGGAGTTTTGGGCTGGGGTACGAGCAGTACTTC. It codes for CASRSFGLGYEQYF. The V and J genes are TRBV7-9 and TRBJ2-7; D uncertain. The CDR3 consists of 14 residues. Trimming removed 6 bases at V and 4 bases at J, with 16 bases between. Germline CDR1 is SEHNR and CDR2 is FQNEAQ (reference sequence).

This chain links TRBV5-4 with TRBJ1-1; D gene uncertain. V was clipped by 0 bases and J by 6 bases, with 9 bases between them. The CDR3 is 13 amino acids. Per germline, CDR1 SGHNT and CDR2 YYREEE (reference sequence). CDR3 nucleotide sequence: TGTGCCAGCAGCTTGGGGGCCAAACCTGAAGCTTTCTTT. Protein product: CASSLGAKPEAFF. The whole variable domain, remainder taken from reference TRBV5-4 and TRBJ1-1, is ETGVTQSPTHLIKTRGQQVTLRCSSQSGHNTVSWYQQALGQGPQFIFQYYREEENGRGNFPPRFSGLQFPNYSSELNVNALELDDSALYLCASSLGAKPEAFFGQGTRLTVV.

About this clonotype: A much bigger clone sits one base away, suggesting this may be a read error. The gene calls are TRBV7-3 and TRBJ2-7; D could derive from TRBD1 or TRBD2 (5 bases each). The CDR3 totals 14 residues. CDR1 SGHTA and CDR2 FQGTGA come from the germline V gene. CDR3 nucleotide sequence: TGTGCCAGCAGACCGGGACCGGTCCCCTACGAGCAGTGCTTC. Its translation is CASRPGPVPYEQCF.

The chain couples TRBV12-3 or TRBV12-4 to TRBJ2-7; 10 bases align to TRBD1. The CDR3 runs 16 residues. J gave up 4 bases and V 3 bases, and 9 bases lay outside the gene matches. CDR3: CASSFRPGTGAYEQYF. CDR3 coding DNA: TGTGCCAGCAGTTTCCGGCCCGGGACAGGGGCTTACGAGCAGTACTTC.